What follows is one TCR beta chain and its context. This sample is drawn from a study of cytomegalovirus exposure and HLA in healthy donors. The PCR was carried out with 60 Vbeta primers and 13 Jbeta primers. Method: immunoSEQ multiplex PCR; TCRdb's copy keeps in-frame clones and lacks some. This table holds 90,000 to 100,000 clones, 60% to 85% found once. The V end lost 3 bases, the J end lost 3 bases, and 12 bases lay between the germline ends. CDR1 SGHNT and CDR2 YYREEE come from the germline V gene (reference sequence). The CDR3 extends over 15 amino acids. The sequencing input was PBMCs. This clonotype originated in a man between 60 and 75 years old in good health and CMV-seropositive. The V gene is TRBV5-4, the J gene TRBJ2-2; TRBD1 might be the D (5 bases). As DNA, the CDR3 is TGTGCCAGCAGCTACACGACAGTTTACACCGGGGAGCTGTTTTTT. Its protein is CASSYTTVYTGELFF.